Below are 30 T cell receptor beta chains sequenced from a single sample in a study of blood T cell repertoires in COVID-19. Some clones are missing from TCRdb's copy, which holds only in-frame ones; the method was immunoSEQ multiplex PCR. The profile covers some 170,000 clones, with roughly 87% appearing a single time and over 7.5% taken by the ten largest. The sequencing input was peripheral blood. These TCRs come from a woman aged 65 to 85 with acute or convalescent COVID-19.

The chain has TRBV30 and TRBJ2-2; no clear D. The germline gives CDR1 GTSNPN, CDR2 SVGIG (reference sequence). V gave up 8 bases and J gave up 2 bases, with 15 bases separating them. The CDR3 runs to 14 residues. The CDR3 nucleotides are TGTGCCCGTACCCGAGACATTAACACCGGGGAGCTGTTTTTT. This sequence encodes CARTRDINTGELFF.

J is TRBJ2-1 and V is TRBV7-9, with TRBD2 matching 10 bases. CDR3 length equals 15 residues. The V gene's germline CDR1 is SEHNR and CDR2 FQNEAQ (reference sequence). Unmatched junction bases numbered 5, after V lost 6 bases and J lost 3 bases. This CDR3 is CASSKREGVYNEQFF. The CDR3 nucleotides are TGTGCCAGCAGTAAGCGGGAGGGGGTCTACAATGAGCAGTTCTTC.

The chain carries TRBV19 and TRBJ2-7; TRBD1 matches at 8 bases. This CDR3 spans 13 amino acids. The germline V gene encodes CDR1 LNHDA and CDR2 SQIVND (reference sequence). After removal of 5 bases from V and 7 bases from J, the junction contained 7 bases not matched to a gene. CDR3 amino acids: CASSPLDREEQYF. The CDR3 DNA reads as TGTGCCAGTAGTCCGTTGGACAGGGAGGAGCAGTACTTC.

This chain joins TRBV4-3 and TRBJ1-2, with a possible D match to TRBD1 (6 bases). This CDR3 has 14 amino acids. Germline values: CDR1 LGHNA, CDR2 YSLEER. Trimming shortened V by 3 bases and J by 0 bases, and 8 bases separated the two germline ends. The CDR3 region is CASSHGQSNYGYTF. The CDR3 bases are TGCGCCAGCAGCCACGGACAGTCTAACTATGGCTACACCTTC.

The genes are TRBV7-6 and TRBJ1-1; TRBD1 might be the D (6 bases). In germline, CDR1 is SGHVS, CDR2 FNYEAQ. Trimming left V 0 bases short and J 7 bases short, with 9 bases between. CDR3 length: 13 residues. The CDR3 is CASSLAIRGEAFF. The DNA of the CDR3 is TGTGCCAGCAGCTTAGCGATCAGGGGTGAAGCTTTCTTT.

The rearrangement joins TRBV28 to TRBJ1-2; a possible D gene is TRBD1 (5 bases). V lost 5 bases and J lost 8, with 21 bases in between. The CDR3 length is 15 residues. Germline CDR1 and CDR2: MDHEN and SYDVKM. The DNA of the CDR3 is TGTGCCAGCAGTCCAATGTCCTGGGGCCTGAGGGGCTACACCTTC. Its protein is CASSPMSWGLRGYTF.

This chain uses TRBV18 with TRBJ1-5; a possible D gene is TRBD1 (6 bases). Trimming removed 3 bases from V and 4 bases from J, with 13 bases in between. CDR1 and CDR2 from the germline V gene are KGHSH and LQKENI. This CDR3 spans 15 amino acids. In DNA, the CDR3 is TGTGCCAGCTCACCGGGGGACACTTCGAATCAGCCCCAGCATTTT. It codes for CASSPGDTSNQPQHF.

In its sample, this clone was seen once. The chain joins TRBV4-3 to TRBJ1-2; no definite D call. The V and J ends lost 2 bases and 0 bases respectively, with 16 bases between them. Germline V gene lookup returns CDR1 LGHNA and CDR2 YSLEER. The CDR3 sequence is 17 residues long. This CDR3 reads CASSQMGGTGPNYGYTF. The CDR3 nucleotides are TGCGCCAGCAGCCAAATGGGAGGAACCGGCCCTAACTATGGCTACACCTTC.

This rearrangement joins TRBV28 to TRBJ2-5; 7 nucleotides agree with TRBD1. This CDR3 has 16 amino acids. With V trimmed by 2 bases and J by 5 bases, 11 bases remained unmatched. Looked up from germline, CDR1 is MDHEN and CDR2 is SYDVKM. CDR3 nucleotides: TGTGCCAGCAGTTTAGGAACGGGACAGTGGAGGGAGACCCAGTACTTC. Translated, it gives CASSLGTGQWRETQYF.

This clone has a handful of counts. The gene calls are TRBV25-1 and TRBJ1-1; D not certain. The V and J ends lost 4 bases and 0 bases respectively, with 9 bases between them. The length of the CDR3 is 14 residues. CDR1 MGHDK and CDR2 SYGVNS come from the germline V gene. Written as DNA, the CDR3 is TGTGCCAGCAGTGGGAGGGCCATGAACACTGAAGCTTTCTTT. Translated, it gives CASSGRAMNTEAFF. Using reference TRBV25-1 and TRBJ1-1 for the parts outside the CDR3, the full variable domain is EADIYQTPRYLVIGTGKKITLECSQTMGHDKMYWYQQDPGMELHLIHYSYGVNSTEKGDLSSESTVSRIRTEHFPLTLESARPSHTSQYLCASSGRAMNTEAFFGQGTRLTVV.

This chain connects TRBV7-9 to TRBJ2-1, with 9 positions matching TRBD2. V gave up 6 bases and J gave up 1 base; unmatched junction bases: 4. Germline loops: CDR1 SEHNR, CDR2 FQNEAQ (reference sequence). The CDR3 runs to 15 residues. This CDR3 is CASRIAGVSYNEQFF. For the CDR3, the DNA is TGTGCCAGCAGGATAGCGGGGGTTTCCTACAATGAGCAGTTCTTC.

This chain uses TRBV3-1 (or the pseudogene TRBV3-2) with TRBJ2-3; no reliable D call. V lost 0 bases to trimming and J lost 2 bases, with 27 bases between them. The CDR3 length is 21 residues. Germline V gene lookup returns CDR1 LGHDT and CDR2 YNNKEL (reference sequence). The CDR3 sequence: CASSQENRIRIYGESTDTQYF. Here the CDR3 DNA reads TGTGCCAGCAGCCAAGAAAACCGCATTCGGATTTACGGAGAGTCCACAGATACGCAGTATTTT.

This chain links TRBV5-8 with TRBJ1-5; perhaps TRBD1 as D (5 bases). This CDR3 region has 16 residues. Trimming cost V 0 bases and J 3 bases, with 13 bases left between them. The V gene's germline CDR1 is SGHTS and CDR2 YDEGEE. CDR3 DNA sequence: TGTGCCAGCAGCTTGGCTACGGGGGTTAACAATCAGCCCCAGCATTTT. Translated: CASSLATGVNNQPQHF.

The V call is TRBV28, the J call TRBJ2-2; 13 nucleotides match TRBD2. CDR3 length equals 17 residues. The J segment lost 4 bases and the V segment lost 7 bases, leaving 9 bases of the junction unmatched. Germline CDR1 reads MDHEN; CDR2 reads SYDVKM. CDR3 residues: CASTPPGLAGSTGELFF. CDR3 coding DNA: TGTGCCAGCACCCCACCGGGACTAGCGGGATCCACCGGGGAGCTGTTTTTT. The complete variable domain, with remaining parts taken from reference TRBV28 and TRBJ2-2, reads DVKVTQSSRYLVKRTGEKVFLECVQDMDHENMFWYRQDPGLGLRLIYFSYDVKMKEKGDIPEGYSVSREKKERFSLILESASTNQTSMYLCASTPPGLAGSTGELFFGEGSRLTVL.

This clone has just one count. The chain is built from TRBV7-2 and TRBJ1-2, with D maybe TRBD1 (5 bases). CDR3 length: 15 residues. Germline assignment: CDR1 SGHTA and CDR2 FQGNSA. The V end lost 0 bases, the J end lost 7 bases, and 15 bases lay between the germline ends. The CDR3 region has the DNA TGTGCCAGCAGCTTAGCGCTACCAGGGCTTGGTGGCTACACCTTC. This codes for CASSLALPGLGGYTF. Supplemented by reference TRBV7-2 and TRBJ1-2, the full variable domain reads GAGVSQSPSNKVTEKGKDVELRCDPISGHTALYWYRQSLGQGLEFLIYFQGNSAPDKSGLPSDRFSAERTGGSVSTLTIQRTQQEDSAVYLCASSLALPGLGGYTFGSGTRLTVV.

The rearrangement joins TRBV10-2 to TRBJ1-1, with 8 positions matching TRBD1. CDR1 WSHSY and CDR2 SAAADI come from the germline V gene. V shed 6 bases, J shed 2 bases, and the junction held 5 bases outside the gene matches. This CDR3 has 14 residues. The CDR3 here is CASRTGGTNTEAFF. DNA for the CDR3: TGCGCCAGCAGAACAGGGGGGACCAACACTGAAGCTTTCTTT.

The chain carries TRBV15 and TRBJ2-5; no definite D call. This CDR3 has 14 residues. Germline V gene data show CDR1 as LNHNV and CDR2 as YYDKDF (reference sequence). Trimming cost V 0 bases and J 7 bases, with 12 bases left between them. The chain's CDR3 is CATSRDLSRVTQYF. The CDR3 region has the DNA TGTGCCACCAGCAGAGATCTAAGTAGAGTGACCCAGTACTTC.

This clone was seen only once. The chain couples TRBV6-2 or TRBV6-3 to TRBJ1-4, with TRBD1 identical over 10 bases. This CDR3 contains 14 residues. Germline CDR1 MNHEY, CDR2 SVGEGT. The junction had 7 bases not matched to a gene; V was cut back by 7 bases and J by 8 bases. The chain's CDR3 is CASIPDRGSEKLFF. CDR3 sequence (DNA): TGTGCCAGCATCCCGGACAGGGGGAGCGAAAAACTGTTTTTT.

A few counts support this clone. This sequence joins TRBV28 and TRBJ2-1; no clear D gene. Germline loops: CDR1 MDHEN, CDR2 SYDVKM. With 1 base removed from V and 7 bases from J, the gap between germline ends came to 17 bases. The CDR3 has 16 residues. CDR3 nucleotide sequence: TGTGCCAGCAGTTTATACAGACGCAAGTCAAGGAATGAGCAGTTCTTC. Translating gives CASSLYRRKSRNEQFF.

The V call is TRBV3-1 (or the pseudogene TRBV3-2), the J call TRBJ2-1; the match to TRBD2 covers 8 bases. After removal of 4 bases from V and 5 bases from J, the junction contained 7 bases not matched to a gene. Germline CDR1 is LGHDT and CDR2 is YNNKEL (reference sequence). This CDR3 region has 15 residues. The CDR3 nucleotides read TGTGCCAGCAGCCTTAGCGGGATGATCAACAATGAGCAGTTCTTC. Residues: CASSLSGMINNEQFF.

In this sample, this clone turned up a few times. The chain combines TRBV7-9 with TRBJ2-3; 7 nucleotides match TRBD2. The CDR3 length is 14 residues. Germline lookup yields CDR1 SEHNR and CDR2 FQNEAQ (reference sequence). With 3 bases clipped from V and 6 bases from J, the junction kept 6 bases outside the gene matches. In nucleotides, the CDR3 is TGTGCCAGCAGCTTGGGCGGGAGACAGGATACGCAGTATTTT. Its protein is CASSLGGRQDTQYF.

V usage is TRBV29-1 and J usage is TRBJ2-7; 7 bases agree with TRBD1. The CDR3 is 12 residues long. From germline, CDR1 is SQVTM and CDR2 ANQGSEA. Trimming removed 6 bases from V and 1 base from J; junction bases left unmatched: 3. The CDR3 spells CSVLDRSYEQYF. The CDR3 DNA is TGCAGCGTCTTGGACAGGTCCTACGAGCAGTACTTC.

This chain links TRBV24-1 with TRBJ2-2; TRBD1 agrees at 7 bases. V was clipped by 2 bases and J by 5 bases; unmatched bases: 4. Germline-derived CDR1 and CDR2 are KGHDR and SFDVKD. This CDR3 has 15 amino acids. The CDR3 reads CATSDSGQLTGELFF. CDR3 coding DNA: TGTGCCACCAGTGATTCGGGACAGCTGACCGGGGAGCTGTTTTTT.

The chain employs TRBV7-9 and TRBJ2-3; 11 bases are a match to TRBD2. The CDR3 is 16 amino acids. Germline V gives CDR1 SEHNR, CDR2 FQNEAQ (reference sequence). The V segment lost 4 bases and the J segment 4 bases; nucleotides outside the gene matches: 7. The CDR3 DNA reads TGTGCCAGCAGCTCTACGACTAGCGGGAAGCCAGATACGCAGTATTTT. Amino acid sequence: CASSSTTSGKPDTQYF.

This chain links TRBV7-6 with TRBJ1-1, with a tentative D call TRBD1 (6 bases). This CDR3 is 14 amino acids long. Germline V gene sequence: CDR1 SGHVS, CDR2 FNYEAQ. V dropped 5 bases and J dropped 2 bases, with 12 bases sitting between them. The CDR3 DNA follows: TGTGCCAGCAGCGGAACAGGGCGTAACACTGAAGCTTTCTTT. This encodes CASSGTGRNTEAFF. The whole variable domain, remainder taken from reference TRBV7-6 and TRBJ1-1, is GAGVSQSPRYKVTKRGQDVALRCDPISGHVSLYWYRQALGQGPEFLTYFNYEAQQDKSGLPNDRFSAERPEGSISTLTIQRTEQRDSAMYRCASSGTGRNTEAFFGQGTRLTVV.

The chain has TRBV29-1 and TRBJ1-5; perhaps TRBD1 as D (6 bases). Germline V gene lookup returns CDR1 SQVTM and CDR2 ANQGSEA. Trimming stripped 3 bases from V and 6 bases from J, with 9 bases between. The CDR3 has 12 amino acids. CDR3 DNA: TGCAGCGTTGAGATCAGGGGTCAGCCCCAGCATTTT. It codes for CSVEIRGQPQHF.

The V and J genes are TRBV6-5 and TRBJ2-1; TRBD1 aligns across 8 bases. The ends lost 4 bases at V and 6 bases at J; junction bases unmatched: 5. There are 14 residues in the CDR3. CDR1 MNHEY and CDR2 SVGAGI come from the germline V gene. CDR3 bases: TGTGCCAGCAGTTCGCCCAGGGGGCCCAATGAGCAGTTCTTC. Amino acid sequence: CASSSPRGPNEQFF.

The chain has TRBV5-6 and TRBJ2-3; 14 bases agree with TRBD2. The V and J ends lost 4 bases and 4 bases, in that order; junction bases with no gene match: 8. CDR3 length equals 17 residues. Germline CDR1 SGHDT, CDR2 YYEEEE. CDR3 residues: CASSGGLAGDLADTQYF. The CDR3 coding sequence is TGTGCCAGCAGCGGGGGACTAGCGGGAGATTTGGCAGATACGCAGTATTTT.

The chain has TRBV7-6 and TRBJ2-1; 13 bases map to TRBD2. Germline V gives CDR1 SGHVS, CDR2 FNYEAQ. This CDR3 is 17 amino acids long. V lost 5 bases, J lost 7 bases, and 11 bases stayed unmatched. CDR3 DNA sequence: TGTGCCAGCAGCCCCGCAACTAGCGGGAGGGGTCTGAATGAGCAGTTCTTC. Translated, it gives CASSPATSGRGLNEQFF.

CDR3 sequence (DNA): TGTGCCAGCAGCTTAGGCCGGGACAGGGGGATCACCGGGGAGCTGTTTTTT. Translation gives CASSLGRDRGITGELFF. The chain recombines TRBV7-2 with TRBJ2-2; 11 bases align to TRBD1. The CDR3 spans 17 residues. Germline CDR1 and CDR2: SGHTA and FQGNSA. Trimming took 1 base from V and 4 from J; bases not matched to a gene: 5.